The entry below gives a single T cell receptor beta chain sequence along with its context. This clonotype was recorded a few times. It has no known antigen specificity. Base qualities are not recorded, but no much larger clone differs from it by a single base. These data come from a study of identical twins (dated by TCRdb to 2016 to 2017). A note on the overall study: The study deep-sequenced TCR alpha and beta repertoires from monozygotic twins, unrelated adults of various ages and cord blood to test whether fetal clonotypes persist. To rule out contamination, replicate twin experiments were performed at different times with different library preparation protocols.

The CDR3 sequence holds 13 residues, the cysteine and phenylalanine included. Only the CDR3 portion is preserved as DNA: 39 bases, with reading frame beginning at the first base. Deletion took 6 bases off V and 0 bases off J, with a span of 12 bases between the germline ends. The CDR1 and CDR2 encoded by the germline V gene (reference sequence) are DFQATT and SNEGSKA. Library preparation employed 5' RACE. The reads were generated on an Illumina HiSeq 2000. A universal primer binding site was added through template switching, and the final cDNA carried a unique molecular identifier so that TCR cDNA molecules could be counted accurately. First-strand cDNA for TCR alpha and beta chains was synthesized from specific primers in the conserved constant-segment region. To control for contamination, each cDNA library was double barcoded with a SMART-Mk sample barcode plus Illumina barcodes. TruSeq adapter sequences along with Illumina sample barcodes were introduced in two successive PCR steps. The Illumina HiSeq platform was used with custom primers to sequence TCR alpha and beta cDNA libraries. Per the original workflow: Unique molecular identifiers were extracted from raw reads with MiGEC, and CDR3 positions were determined with MiXCR. For each individual, recombination models were inferred using an EM algorithm with the repgenHMM and IGoR tools. The tcR package in R was used for shared clonotype analysis, with sharing normalized by the product of cloneset sizes. Out-of-frame nonproductive sequences were analyzed to study raw recombination free of thymic and clonal selection effects. The public reads were quality trimmed at Q25 with fastp and then assembled into clones with MiXCR by TCRdb, keeping productive beta chains. Rows matching on CDR3 protein sequence are summarized as one entry with the most common DNA and genes. These V and J calls derive from TCRdb rather than the authors' analysis. The sample table shows around 960,000 distinct CDR3 sequences, and over 9% are seen once. 1.5% to 2% of the sample is taken by the ten largest.

General conclusions and limits of the study: Zero-insertion analyses could be partly confounded by invariant T cells such as MAIT and iNKT, although diverse VJ usage argued against such confounding for most clonotypes. The excess sharing between twins in beta out-of-frame sequences was weaker because fewer shared sequences reduced the signal-to-noise ratio. Compared with coincidental sharing between unrelated individuals, an excess of low generation-probability sequences was observed among out-of-frame TCR alpha sequences shared between twins. Because the same donors could not be followed over many years, the conclusions relied on cross-sectional statistical analysis. In monozygotic twins, recombination models systematically underestimated out-of-frame TCR alpha sharing, but the models matched the sharing seen between unrelated individuals. Abundant cord blood beta clonotypes carried fewer insertions; young adult naive repertoires showed a weaker similar trend, while memory repertoires showed none.

Every donor in the study was a healthy Caucasian. Three pairs of female monozygotic twins, all aged about 18 to 29 years, made up the twin cohort. The RNA used for TCR libraries was isolated from peripheral blood mononuclear cells. These data also formed part of another study, on yellow fever vaccine responses in identical twins. As that second paper reports: According to the authors, the vaccine-induced T cell response in identical twins seemed to be partly convergent and partly specific to each individual. In the study, vaccine-responding T cell clones were precisely tracked in identical twins.

This TCR derives from a woman in her late teens or twenties in good health. The rearranged segments are TRBV20-1 and TRBJ2-7, and perhaps TRBD2 as D gene, on 5 matching bases. Sequencing was performed on PBMCs. The CDR3 corresponds to CSADSRSSYEQYF. The DNA is TGCAGTGCGGACTCCAGAAGCTCCTACGAGCAGTACTTC.